This is a list of T cell receptor delta chains from one sample in a study of gamma-delta chains in newborns, infants, children. TCRdb re-called clones from the reads using CATT. The data show 10,000 to 13,000 delta-chain clones, with approximately 9.5% seen just once and around 10% held by the top ten. Sequenced sample: blood. The receptors stem from a child who was a newborn, infant or young child, either healthy, febrile or measles-vaccinated (not recorded which). Each CDR3 is given with its conserved first and last residue.

17 TRDV2 CACDTVGPSSYTDKLIF
17 TRDV2 CACDTLNTGGYLDKLIF
18 TRDV2 CACDTLLGDTQYTDKLIF
19 TRDV2 CACDTLPSGGSYYTDKLIF
18 TRAV29/DV5 CAASPSYPVLPNTDKLIF
18 TRDV2 CACDPVLGDTAYTDKLIF
19 TRDV2 CACDTLLGASSWDTRQMFF
16 TRDV2 CACDLAGSWDTRQMFF
21 TRDV1 CALGEGLPSFYWGLNTDKLIF
16 TRDV2 CACDWGSSWDTRQMFF
24 TRDV1 CALGIPFRQRVGGYAILYTDKLIF
15 TRDV2 CACDVLGVYTDKLIF
20 TRDV1 CALGAPALLGAVQRTDKLIF
18 TRDV1 CALGDPVPHLTYTDKLIF
18 TRDV2 CACDPVLGDTRYTDKLTF
18 TRDV2 CACDTLTGGYPSTDKLIF
22 TRDV2 CACDTVALRTGGYAHTTDKLIF
19 TRDV2 CACDTAGSKSSWDTRQMFF
15 TRDV2 CACDTLGGNTDKLIF
21 TRDV1 CALGERARPGRGVSYTDKLIF
22 TRDV2 CACGGAFLPYWGSPEYTDKLIF
15 TRDV2 CACDTWGIRADKLIF
20 TRDV2 CACDTITGVIDSWDTRQMFF
15 TRDV2 CACDWGTEPTRQMFF
18 TRDV2 CACDEIRWGSLYTDKLIF
20 TRDV1 CALGEATYFLPRRTTDKLIF
21 TRDV1 CALGVRAGPSLFTGGTDKLIF
18 TRDV2 CACDTLGDTAWDTRQMFF
18 TRDV2 CACDTLSVGGGYADKLIF
26 TRDV1 CALGESGGPAPYHALLGDIRYNKLIF
19 TRDV2 CACDPTGGYASWDTRQMFF
17 TRDV2 CACDTVLGVSNTDKLIF
12 TRDV1 CALGELADKLIF
15 TRDV2 CACEPLLGDTAQLFF
23 TRDV1 CALGDFGPSLTGLRGNYTDKLIF
19 TRDV2 CACDTIPPTLGVNTDKLIF
18 TRDV2 CACDSLLGDTALTAQLFF
20 TRDV2 CACDSMDGYSLFSPKDKLIF
18 TRDV2 CACDTGGYSSWDTRQMFF
17 TRDV2 CACDPLLGDTPTDKPIF
18 TRDV2 CACDTGGHHSWDTRQMFF
14 TRDV1 CALGELGDTDKLIF
19 TRDV2 CACDLLGVRSSWDTRQMFF
16 TRDV2 CACDTLLGDLTAQLFF
19 TRDV2 CACDTVLGTSSWDTRQMFF
14 TRDV2 CACDTLGYTDKLIF
15 TRDV2 CACDAWGSYTDKLIF
18 TRDV1 CALGELRPRHCPSDKLIF
15 TRDV2 CACDILGDATAQLFF
20 TRDV2 CACDGADGGPSSWDTRQMFF
17 TRDV2 CACDPVTGDKYTDKLIF
17 TRDV2 CACDTATGAWDTRQMFF